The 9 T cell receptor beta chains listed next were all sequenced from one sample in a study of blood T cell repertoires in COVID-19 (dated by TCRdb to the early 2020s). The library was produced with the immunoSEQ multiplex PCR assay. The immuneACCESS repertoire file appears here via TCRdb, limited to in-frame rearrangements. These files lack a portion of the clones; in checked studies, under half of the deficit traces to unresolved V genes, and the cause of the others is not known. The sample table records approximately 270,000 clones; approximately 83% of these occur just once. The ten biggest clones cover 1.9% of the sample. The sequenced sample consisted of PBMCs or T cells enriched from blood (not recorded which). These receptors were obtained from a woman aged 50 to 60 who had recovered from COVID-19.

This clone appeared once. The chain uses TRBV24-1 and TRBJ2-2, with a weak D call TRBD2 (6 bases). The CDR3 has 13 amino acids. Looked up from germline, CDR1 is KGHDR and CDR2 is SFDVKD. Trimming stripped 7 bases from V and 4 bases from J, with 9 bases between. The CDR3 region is CATSGRGTGELFF. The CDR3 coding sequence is TGTGCCACCAGCGGGAGAGGCACCGGGGAGCTGTTTTTT.

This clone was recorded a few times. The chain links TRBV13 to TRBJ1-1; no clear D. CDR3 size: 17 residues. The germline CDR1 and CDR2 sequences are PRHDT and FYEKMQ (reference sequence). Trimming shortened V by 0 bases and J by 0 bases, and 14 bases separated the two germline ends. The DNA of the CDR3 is TGTGCCAGCAGCTTAGGGGGCCGGTTGAGCATGAACACTGAAGCTTTCTTT. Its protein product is CASSLGGRLSMNTEAFF.

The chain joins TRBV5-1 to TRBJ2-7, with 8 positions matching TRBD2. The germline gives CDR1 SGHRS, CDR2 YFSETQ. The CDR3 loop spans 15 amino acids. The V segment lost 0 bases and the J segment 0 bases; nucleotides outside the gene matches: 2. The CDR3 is CASSLGAGGSYEQYF. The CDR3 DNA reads TGCGCCAGCAGCTTGGGGGCGGGGGGCTCCTACGAGCAGTACTTC.

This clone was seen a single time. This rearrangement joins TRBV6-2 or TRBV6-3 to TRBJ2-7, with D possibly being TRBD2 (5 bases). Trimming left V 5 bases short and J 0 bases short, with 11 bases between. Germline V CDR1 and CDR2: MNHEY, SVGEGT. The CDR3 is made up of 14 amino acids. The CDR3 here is CASSERILSYEQYF. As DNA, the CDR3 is TGTGCCAGCAGTGAGCGGATCCTCTCCTACGAGCAGTACTTC.

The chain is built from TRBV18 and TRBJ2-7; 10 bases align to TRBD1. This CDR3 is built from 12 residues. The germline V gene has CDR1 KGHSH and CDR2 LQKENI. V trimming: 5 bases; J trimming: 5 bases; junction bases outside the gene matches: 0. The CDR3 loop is CASSGTGDEQYF. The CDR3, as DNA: TGTGCCAGCTCAGGGACAGGGGACGAGCAGTACTTC.

CDR3 in amino acids: CASSFYRNSPLHF. The CDR3 DNA follows: TGTGCCAGCAGCTTTTACAGAAATTCACCCCTCCACTTT. The chain links TRBV7-3 to TRBJ1-6; no reliable D call. Germline CDR1 reads SGHTA; CDR2 reads FQGTGA. This CDR3 region has 13 residues. The V and J ends lost 3 bases and 7 bases respectively, with 7 bases between them.

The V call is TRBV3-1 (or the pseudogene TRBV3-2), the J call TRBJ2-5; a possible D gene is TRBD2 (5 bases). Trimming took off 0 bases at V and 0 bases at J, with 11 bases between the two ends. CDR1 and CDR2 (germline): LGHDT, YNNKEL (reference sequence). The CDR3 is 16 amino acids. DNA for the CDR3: TGTGCCAGCAGCCAAGATAACGCGAGGGACCAAGAGACCCAGTACTTC. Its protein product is CASSQDNARDQETQYF.

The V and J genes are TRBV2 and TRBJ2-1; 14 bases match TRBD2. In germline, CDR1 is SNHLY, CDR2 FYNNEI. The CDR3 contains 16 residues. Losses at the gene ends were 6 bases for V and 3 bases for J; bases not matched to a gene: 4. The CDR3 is CASRGTSGSLYNEQFF. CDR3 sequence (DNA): TGTGCCAGCAGGGGGACTAGCGGGAGCCTCTACAATGAGCAGTTCTTC.

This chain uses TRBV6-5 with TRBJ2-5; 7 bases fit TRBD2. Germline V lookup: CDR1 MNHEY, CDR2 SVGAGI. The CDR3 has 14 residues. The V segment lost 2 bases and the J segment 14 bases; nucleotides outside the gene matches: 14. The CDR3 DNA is TGTGCCAGCAGTTACCGTCCTAGCGGTTCGGTTTCTTACTTC. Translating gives CASSYRPSGSVSYF.